This paragraph covers one T cell receptor (beta chain) sequence. This clonotype is medium-sized (0.01 to 0.1%). No cognate antigen has been identified for it. No qualities accompany the bases; no much larger clone lies one base away. The CDR3 numbers 15 residues from cysteine through phenylalanine. Kept here is only the CDR3 DNA, which spans 45 bases and is read in frame from base 1. CDR1 and CDR2 were assigned from the germline V gene as MNHNS and SASEGT. Trimming accounts for 6 bases at V and 4 bases at J, while the number of junction bases matched to no gene is 6. The entry originates in a study of spatial heterogeneity in lung cancer (dated 2019 in TCRdb). Regarding the complete study: Beta-chain transcripts were consistently detected in greater numbers than alpha-chain transcripts, which likely reflects a higher abundance of beta-chain transcripts. The study linked features of the TCR repertoire to counts of nonsynonymous mutations, which were determined by whole-exome sequencing of tumor tissue. Both alpha and beta chains were TCR-sequenced in approximately 220 tumor regions, roughly 70 matched nontumor lung samples and 55 to 60 PBMC samples obtained at surgery. In the raw uncorrected reads, each unique combination of TCR and UMI appeared more than ten times on average. TCR alpha and beta repertoires were quantitatively compared across multiple tumor regions, matched nontumor lung and blood in non-small cell lung cancer.

Receptor amplification or capture employed 5' RACE. Sequenced using a NextSeq 500. In the TCR library protocol, a unique molecular identifier was attached to each TCR cDNA molecule so that PCR and sequencing errors could be corrected. The original pipeline was this. TCR identification, UMI-based error correction and CDR3 extraction were all carried out with Decombinator tools. Expanded TCRs were defined as those above a frequency of 2 per 1,000, corresponding to the top 1% of the tumor frequency distribution. Renyi diversity was calculated using the R vegan package after each repertoire was subsampled 100 times to 5,000 TCRs. CDR3 similarity networks were built from amino acid triplet string-kernel similarity, with CDR3s being connected when pairwise similarity was above 0.82. The raw public reads went through TCRdb reprocessing: fastp at Q25, MiXCR clone calling, in-frame beta chains kept. For every CDR3 protein sequence, its rows merge into one entry that carries the most common genes and DNA. The V and J calls reflect TCRdb's pipeline rather than the authors' work. The sample table records about 6,100 distinct CDR3 sequences; about 8.2% of these occur just once. The top ten constitute roughly 18% of the sample.

What the authors observed across the whole study: Additional single-cell paired TCR alpha and beta sequencing was considered necessary to confirm, at a functional level, the hypothesis that regional TCRs recognize regional mutations.

In light of the paper, this sample's time point label describes: sample taken at primary tumor resection. Samples were obtained from about 69 patients with early-stage, untreated non-small cell lung cancer from the lung TRACERx cohort. Whole RNA extracted from tumor and nontumor lung tissue, or from cryopreserved PBMC samples, was used for TCR sequencing without cell sorting. A patient was chosen for TCR sequencing only when enough RNA was available from at least two tumor regions. A lung pathologist reviewed the tumor and adjacent nontumor lung specimens before the specimens were selected. Recombination joined TRBV6-1 with TRBJ1-5, with 10 central nucleotides matching TRBD1. The source is a female donor with early-stage non-small cell lung cancer. Sequenced here: normal lung tissue next to the tumor, sampled at surgery. The CDR3 has the sequence CASSPGQGLNQPQHF. The nucleotide sequence reads as follows: TGTGCCAGCAGCCCGGGACAGGGGTTGAATCAGCCCCAGCATTTT.